This paragraph reports one T cell receptor (beta chain). The CDR3 covers 19 residues. Germline V CDR1 and CDR2: SEHNR, FQNEAQ (reference sequence). After removal of 3 bases from V and 1 base from J, the junction contained 13 bases not matched to a gene. These data are taken from a study of siplizumab effects on memory and regulatory T cells. Roughly 10^5 TCR templates underwent assay in each sample. TCRdb keeps only in-frame clones here, not all; method: immunoSEQ multiplex PCR. Altogether about 100,000 clones are present, roughly 94% being singletons, with the ten largest covering around 0.6%. The V and J genes are TRBV7-9 and TRBJ2-1; 9 bases align to TRBD2. Material for sequencing was Tregs sorted from blood. The TCR was taken from a human donor in good health. This chain's CDR3 is CASSFGRVAGVVSYNEQFF. In DNA form, the CDR3 reads TGTGCCAGCAGCTTTGGCAGAGTAGCGGGAGTGGTTTCCTACAATGAGCAGTTCTTC.